This T cell receptor beta chain comes out of a study of blood T cell repertoires in COVID-19. In the original analysis: Reference gene primer amplification gave estimated nucleated cell counts. Clones were read by immunoSEQ multiplex PCR, and TCRdb kept only the in-frame ones, dropping some. That table furnishes V, J and clone size, whereas the DNA furnished D and trimming. In the table there are about 59,000 clones, 91% of which are singletons. This CDR3 spans 16 amino acids. CDR1 SEHNR and CDR2 FQNEAQ come from the germline V gene (reference sequence). The ends lost 5 bases at V and 9 bases at J; junction bases unmatched: 13.

The sequencing input was peripheral blood. The chain is built from TRBV7-9 and TRBJ2-7; 13 nucleotides agree with TRBD2. This TCR derives from a human donor in a cohort sampled during active COVID-19. CDR3 sequence reads: CASSRGLAGDPDGQYF. CDR3 nucleotides: TGTGCCAGCAGCCGAGGACTAGCGGGGGATCCAGACGGGCAGTACTTC.